The rows below give T cell receptor beta chains drawn from one sample of a study of OX40 agonist ivuxolimab in advanced cancers. Data came from immunoSEQ multiplex PCR; TCRdb stores just in-frame clones and leaves some out. Here the sample spans approximately 66,000 clones, approximately 90% being singletons. The sample was CD4+ or CD8+ T cells sorted from blood, taken in a trial of the OX40 agonist ivuxolimab. The receptors stem from an adult with an advanced solid tumor such as melanoma, head and neck, liver or kidney cancer. Both conserved end residues are part of each CDR3. Each record gives: V gene, J gene, D gene, clone size, CDR3 length, CDR3 protein, CDR3 DNA. A D gene is named only where the DNA matches it firmly. Only some rows state a clone size, as once, few, many or a class for expanded clones.

v_gene: TRBV2; j_gene: TRBJ2-6; d_gene: .; abundance: .; len: 15; CDR3aa: CASNERNSGANVLTF; CDR3nt: TGTGCCAGCAATGAAAGAAACTCTGGGGCCAACGTCCTGACTTTC
v_gene: TRBV27; j_gene: TRBJ2-3; d_gene: TRBD1; abundance: once; len: 15; CDR3aa: CASSFVDRVADTQYF; CDR3nt: TGTGCCAGCAGTTTTGTGGACAGGGTGGCAGATACGCAGTATTTT
v_gene: TRBV7-9; j_gene: TRBJ2-2; d_gene: .; abundance: once; len: 14; CDR3aa: CASSLGAGSGELFF; CDR3nt: TGTGCCAGCAGCTTAGGGGCAGGGTCCGGGGAGCTGTTTTTT
v_gene: TRBV7-9; j_gene: TRBJ1-5; d_gene: .; abundance: .; len: 14; CDR3aa: CASSSLGPYQPQHF; CDR3nt: TGTGCCAGCAGCTCACTCGGGCCTTACCAGCCCCAGCATTTT
v_gene: TRBV29-1; j_gene: TRBJ2-7; d_gene: TRBD2; abundance: .; len: 16; CDR3aa: CSVDIWRTSGVYEQYF; CDR3nt: TGCAGCGTTGACATCTGGAGGACTAGCGGGGTCTACGAGCAGTACTTC
v_gene: TRBV6-5; j_gene: TRBJ2-7; d_gene: TRBD1; abundance: .; len: 15; CDR3aa: CASSSRDRGAYEQYF; CDR3nt: TGTGCCAGCAGTTCGCGGGACAGGGGAGCCTACGAGCAGTACTTC
v_gene: TRBV4-1; j_gene: TRBJ2-1; d_gene: TRBD2; abundance: .; len: 22; CDR3aa: CASSPKSSFLPFSGDSYNEQFF; CDR3nt: TGCGCCAGCAGCCCCAAGTCTTCGTTCCTACCTTTTAGCGGGGATTCCTACAATGAGCAGTTCTTC
v_gene: TRBV9; j_gene: TRBJ1-2; d_gene: .; abundance: .; len: 15; CDR3aa: CASSVGTLGTYGYTF; CDR3nt: TGTGCCAGCAGCGTAGGGACTTTGGGAACCTATGGCTACACCTTC
v_gene: TRBV27; j_gene: TRBJ2-7; d_gene: .; abundance: .; len: 14; CDR3aa: CASSLGQGYHEQYF; CDR3nt: TGTGCCAGCAGTTTAGGGCAGGGGTACCACGAGCAGTACTTC
v_gene: TRBV27; j_gene: TRBJ1-1; d_gene: .; abundance: .; len: 12; CDR3aa: CASTQLGGEAFF; CDR3nt: TGTGCCAGCACCCAATTGGGGGGTGAAGCTTTCTTT